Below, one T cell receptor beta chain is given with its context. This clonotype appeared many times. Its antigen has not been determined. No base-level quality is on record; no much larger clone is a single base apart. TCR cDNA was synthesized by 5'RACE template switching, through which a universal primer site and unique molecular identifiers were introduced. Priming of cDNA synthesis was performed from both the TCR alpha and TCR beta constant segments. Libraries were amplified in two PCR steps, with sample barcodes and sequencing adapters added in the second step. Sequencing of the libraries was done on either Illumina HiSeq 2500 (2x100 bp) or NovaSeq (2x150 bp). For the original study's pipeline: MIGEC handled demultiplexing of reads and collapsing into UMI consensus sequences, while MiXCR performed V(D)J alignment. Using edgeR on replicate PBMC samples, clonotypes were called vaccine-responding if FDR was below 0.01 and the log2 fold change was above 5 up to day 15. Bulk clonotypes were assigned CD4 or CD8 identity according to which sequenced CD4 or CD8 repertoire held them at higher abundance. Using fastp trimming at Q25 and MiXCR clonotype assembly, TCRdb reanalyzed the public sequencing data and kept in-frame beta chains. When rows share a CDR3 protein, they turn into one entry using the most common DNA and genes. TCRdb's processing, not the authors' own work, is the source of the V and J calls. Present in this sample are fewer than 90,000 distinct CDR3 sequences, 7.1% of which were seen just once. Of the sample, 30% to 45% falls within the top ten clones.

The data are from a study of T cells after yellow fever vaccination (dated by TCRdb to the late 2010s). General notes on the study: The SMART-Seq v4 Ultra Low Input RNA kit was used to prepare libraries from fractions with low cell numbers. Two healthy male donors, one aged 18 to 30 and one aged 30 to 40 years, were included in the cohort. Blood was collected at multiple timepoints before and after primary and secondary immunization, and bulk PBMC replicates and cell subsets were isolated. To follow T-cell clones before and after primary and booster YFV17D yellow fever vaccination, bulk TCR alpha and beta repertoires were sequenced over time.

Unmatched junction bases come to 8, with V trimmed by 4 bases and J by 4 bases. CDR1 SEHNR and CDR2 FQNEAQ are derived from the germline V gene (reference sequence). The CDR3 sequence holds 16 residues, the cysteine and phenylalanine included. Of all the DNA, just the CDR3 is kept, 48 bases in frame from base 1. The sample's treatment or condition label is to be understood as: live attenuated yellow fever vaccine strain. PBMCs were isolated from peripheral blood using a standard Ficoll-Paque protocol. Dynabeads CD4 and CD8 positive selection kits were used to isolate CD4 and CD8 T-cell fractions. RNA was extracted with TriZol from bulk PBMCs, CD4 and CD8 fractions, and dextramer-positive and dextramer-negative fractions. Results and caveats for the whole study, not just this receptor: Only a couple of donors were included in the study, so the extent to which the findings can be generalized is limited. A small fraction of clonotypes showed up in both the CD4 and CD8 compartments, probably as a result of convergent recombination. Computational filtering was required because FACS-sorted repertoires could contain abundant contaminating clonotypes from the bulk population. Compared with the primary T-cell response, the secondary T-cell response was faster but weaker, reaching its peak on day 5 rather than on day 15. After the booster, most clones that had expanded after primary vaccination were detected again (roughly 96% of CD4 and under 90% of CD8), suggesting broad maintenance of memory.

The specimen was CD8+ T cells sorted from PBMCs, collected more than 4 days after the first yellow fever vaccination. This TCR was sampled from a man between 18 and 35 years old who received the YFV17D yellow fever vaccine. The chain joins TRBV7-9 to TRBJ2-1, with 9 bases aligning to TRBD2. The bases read TGTGCCAGCAGCTCCCTCCTAGCGGGGCGATACAATGAGCAGTTCTTC. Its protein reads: CASSSLLAGRYNEQFF.